This T cell receptor (beta chain) is from a study of CD8 T cells in Susac syndrome. Germline CDR1 and CDR2: SEHNR and FQNEAQ (reference sequence). The CDR3 loop spans 14 amino acids. Trimming removed 5 bases from V and 8 bases from J; junction bases left unmatched: 11. RNA was extracted with the RNeasy kit, and a quantity of roughly 0.5 to 1 ug was reverse transcribed using random hexamers. TCRdb used MiXCR to reprocess the immunoSEQ multiplex PCR reads, holding one entry per CDR3 protein. The sample yields roughly 140,000 distinct CDR3 sequences, 85% to 95% seen once. The chain has TRBV7-9 and TRBJ1-2; 7 nucleotides line up with TRBD1. Source material: CD4+ T cells from PBMCs. This sequence originates from a human donor with Susac syndrome. DNA for the CDR3: TGTGCCAGCAGCCGGGAGGCGACAGGGTCGGGCTACACCTTC. Translation gives CASSREATGSGYTF.